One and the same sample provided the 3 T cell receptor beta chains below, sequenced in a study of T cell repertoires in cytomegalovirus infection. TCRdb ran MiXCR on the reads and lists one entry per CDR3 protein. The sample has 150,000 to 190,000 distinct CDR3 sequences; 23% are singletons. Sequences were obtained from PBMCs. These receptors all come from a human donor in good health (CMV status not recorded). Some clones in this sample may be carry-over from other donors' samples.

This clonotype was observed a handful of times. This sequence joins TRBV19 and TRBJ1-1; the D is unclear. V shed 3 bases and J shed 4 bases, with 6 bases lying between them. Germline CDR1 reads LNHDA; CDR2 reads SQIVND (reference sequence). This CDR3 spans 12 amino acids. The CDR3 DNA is TGTGCCAGTAGTATGAGACCCACTGAAGCTTTCTTT. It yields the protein CASSMRPTEAFF.

The DNA for the CDR3 is TGTGCCCGATACACGGGACAGGGACCCAATGAGCAGTTCTTC. Encoded protein: CARYTGQGPNEQFF. The J gene is TRBJ2-1, the V gene TRBV6-6, with TRBD1 matching 9 bases. V gave up 11 bases and J gave up 6 bases; unmatched junction bases: 11. Germline assignment: CDR1 MNHNY and CDR2 SVGAGI (reference sequence). The CDR3 totals 14 residues.

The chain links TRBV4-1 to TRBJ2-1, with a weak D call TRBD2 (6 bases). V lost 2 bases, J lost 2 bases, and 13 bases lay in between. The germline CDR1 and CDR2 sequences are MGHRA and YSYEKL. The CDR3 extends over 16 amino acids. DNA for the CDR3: TGCGCCAGCAGCCAACCTACTGGGGAGGCCTACAATGAGCAGTTCTTC. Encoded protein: CASSQPTGEAYNEQFF.